The T cell receptor (beta chain) described here comes from a study of OX40 agonist ivuxolimab in advanced cancers. Background on the whole study: The costimulatory receptor OX40 (CD134) was targeted by ivuxolimab, a fully human IgG2 agonistic monoclonal antibody. Intravenous ivuxolimab was administered to patients every 2 weeks at six dose levels: 0.01, 0.1, 0.3, 1.5, 3 and 10 mg/kg. Of the roughly 51 dose-escalation patients, hepatocellular carcinoma was present in 19, melanoma in approximately 15, renal cell carcinoma in 9 and head and neck cancer in 9. A male proportion of roughly 80% and a mean age of approximately 62 years, ranging from about 23 to 90, were recorded for the dose-escalation cohort. Patients were allowed to have had prior anti-PD-1, anti-PD-L1 or anti-CTLA-4 therapy, and around 43% of the dose-escalation patients had been treated with checkpoint inhibitors. Partial responses occurred in three dose-escalation patients: two with cutaneous melanoma and one with hepatocellular carcinoma. Peripheral TCRbeta sequencing was intended to test whether TCR sequence diversity was altered and clonal T-cell expansion was caused by ivuxolimab. The paper reports the monotherapy dose-escalation portion (N = 52 patients) of the phase I ivuxolimab trial. What the research found in general, with its limitations: At doses from 0.1 to 3.0 mg/kg, clonal expansion was seen in both CD4+ and CD8+ blood T cells between baseline and week 6. After ivuxolimab, more expanded clones were found on average in CD8+ T cells than in CD4+ T cells. Low levels of normalized T-cell clonal expansion were also seen in some nonresponding patients. The antigen specificity of the clonally expanded peripheral T cells was not determined. In partial responders in the 0.1-3.0 mg/kg groups, normalized peripheral clonal expansion was found to be among the lowest, especially among CD8+ T cells.

Patients with autoimmune disease history or receiving systemic immunosuppression were excluded from the trial. In every dose cohort, peripheral blood was drawn for TCR sequencing at baseline, cycle 4 day 1, and cycle 7 day 1. The samples were taken from a phase I, first-in-human, multicenter, open-label dose-escalation trial of ivuxolimab. Adults with locally advanced or metastatic head and neck squamous cell, hepatocellular, melanoma or renal cell carcinoma were enrolled in the trial. Before TCR sequencing, CD4+ and CD8+ T cells were separately sorted from peripheral blood. Concerning this clone itself: Its antigen specificity is not known. Base qualities were left out, and no much larger clone turns up one base away.

Relative to germline, V is 3 bases shorter and J is 9 bases shorter, with 9 bases between their ends. In the germline V gene, CDR1 corresponds to SGHAT and CDR2 to FQNNGV. The CDR3, from cysteine to phenylalanine, totals 12 residues. Only CDR3 DNA is held: 36 bases, read in frame from base 1. Genomic DNA was isolated from the sorted cells so that the TCRbeta CDR3 region could be sequenced. The immunoSEQ Assay was used to sequence the TCRbeta CDR3 regions. Imported from immuneACCESS, the table was reduced by TCRdb to in-frame sequences with V and J called. These copies leave out some clones; in studies compared against another copy, an unresolved V gene accounts for under half, and the cause of the remainder is not known. The sample profile shows about 93,000 clones; approximately 94% of them were found once. Clones ranked in the top ten supply around 2.5% of the sample.

Specimen: CD4+ or CD8+ T cells sorted from blood, collected in a trial of the OX40 agonist ivuxolimab. The chain is made from TRBV11-2 and TRBJ2-1; the D call is tentative, TRBD1 or TRBD2, as each matches 5 bases. This TCR was sampled from an adult with an advanced solid tumor such as melanoma, head and neck, liver or kidney cancer. The nucleotide sequence reads as follows: TGTGCCAGCAGCTTTTGGGGGAGTGAGCAGTTCTTC. This gives the protein CASSFWGSEQFF.